The T cell receptor (beta chain) described here comes from a study of cytotoxic CD8 clonotypes in ibrutinib-treated CLL. Across the study: Included were some eleven relapsed/refractory and approximately 15 treatment-naive patients, of whom about 18 were IGHV unmutated. The taking of response samples occurred after a median approximately twelve months of treatment, with a range of 6 to 36.

The CDR3 length is 15 residues. Per germline, CDR1 LNHDA and CDR2 SQIVND (reference sequence). Between the trimmed V and J ends, which lost 6 bases and 0 bases, there was a span of 15 bases. This table comes from immunoSEQ multiplex PCR, and its TCRdb copy is limited to in-frame clones, with some not included. Seen here are some 140,000 clones, approximately 90% observed once, and the top ten hold about 10%. V usage is TRBV19 and J usage is TRBJ2-7; a possible D gene is TRBD1 (5 bases). The receptor's source is a human donor with chronic lymphocytic leukemia. Source: PBMCs, taken after 12 months of ibrutinib treatment. CDR3 sequence: CASRPQGFGSYEQYF. CDR3 nucleotides: TGTGCCAGTAGGCCCCAGGGATTTGGCTCCTACGAGCAGTACTTC.